This entry lists 25 T cell receptor beta chains sequenced from one sample in a study of cytomegalovirus exposure and HLA in healthy donors. Researchers ran the PCR with 60 Vbeta and 13 Jbeta primers. The data were produced by immunoSEQ multiplex PCR, yet TCRdb's version contains in-frame clones alone and is incomplete. The table lists under 200,000 clones, around 85% of them singletons, with about 9.3% in the top ten. Sequencing was performed on PBMCs. The receptors come from a man younger than 30 in good health and CMV-seropositive.

This sequence joins TRBV5-1 and TRBJ1-5, with 9 bases identical to TRBD1. CDR3 length equals 16 residues. Trimming removed 2 bases from V and 3 bases from J; junction bases left unmatched: 6. Germline V gene data show CDR1 as SGHRS and CDR2 as YFSETQ. The CDR3 region is CASSLGTGPLNQPQHF. CDR3 in DNA: TGCGCCAGCAGCTTAGGGACAGGGCCCCTCAATCAGCCCCAGCATTTT.

This clone was found a few times. For the CDR3, the DNA is TGTGCCAGCAGCTTAGCGAAAGAGGCTTTCTTT. This encodes CASSLAKEAFF. J is TRBJ1-1 and V is TRBV7-2; no clear D gene. Germline V gene sequence: CDR1 SGHTA, CDR2 FQGNSA. This CDR3 region has 11 residues. Trimming shortened V by 0 bases and J by 11 bases, and 7 bases separated the two germline ends. Drawing the rest from reference TRBV7-2 and TRBJ1-1, the complete variable domain is GAGVSQSPSNKVTEKGKDVELRCDPISGHTALYWYRQSLGQGLEFLIYFQGNSAPDKSGLPSDRFSAERTGGSVSTLTIQRTQQEDSAVYLCASSLAKEAFFGQGTRLTVV.

V and J are TRBV7-9 and TRBJ1-1; D gene ambiguous. In germline, CDR1 is SEHNR, CDR2 FQNEAQ (reference sequence). This CDR3 contains 13 residues. Trimming stripped 3 bases from V and 5 bases from J, with 10 bases between. CDR3 bases: TGTGCCAGCAGCTTCCAGGAGGAGACTGAAGCTTTCTTT. The encoded protein is CASSFQEETEAFF.

J is TRBJ2-2 and V is TRBV9; a possible D gene is TRBD2 (6 bases). The CDR3 sequence is 17 residues long. Trimming cost V 4 bases and J 0 bases, with 16 bases left between them. Per the germline V gene, CDR1 is SGDLS and CDR2 is YYNGEE. The CDR3 spells CASSPPDYNANTGELFF. The CDR3 DNA follows: TGTGCCAGCAGCCCCCCGGACTACAACGCGAACACCGGGGAGCTGTTTTTT.

The chain couples TRBV6-1 to TRBJ2-7, with 9 bases aligning to TRBD1. The junction had 7 bases not matched to a gene; V was cut back by 6 bases and J by 1 base. The length of the CDR3 is 15 residues. CDR1 and CDR2 from the germline V gene are MNHNS and SASEGT. The DNA of the CDR3 is TGTGCCAGCAGGGTAGGACAGGGGATATCCTACGAGCAGTACTTC. This gives the protein CASRVGQGISYEQYF.

J is TRBJ2-1 and V is TRBV5-1, with TRBD2 identical over 7 bases. CDR1 SGHRS and CDR2 YFSETQ come from the germline V gene. Losses at the gene ends were 3 bases for V and 0 bases for J; bases not matched to a gene: 9. CDR3 length equals 17 residues. The CDR3 spells CASSWRGGGNSYNEQFF. The CDR3 DNA reads as TGCGCCAGCAGCTGGCGGGGCGGGGGAAACTCCTACAATGAGCAGTTCTTC.

The chain employs TRBV6-1 and TRBJ2-5, with 8 bases lining up with TRBD2. The J segment lost 3 bases and the V segment lost 1 base, leaving 7 bases of the junction unmatched. CDR3 length: 16 amino acids. Germline assignment: CDR1 MNHNS and CDR2 SASEGT. The CDR3 coding sequence is TGTGCCAGCAGTGAAGGGGCCGAAGCGGGGGAAGAGACCCAGTACTTC. This gives the protein CASSEGAEAGEETQYF.

The V call is TRBV5-1, the J call TRBJ1-1; 7 nucleotides match TRBD1. With V trimmed by 4 bases and J by 2 bases, 14 bases remained unmatched. Per germline, CDR1 SGHRS and CDR2 YFSETQ. The CDR3 has 17 amino acids. The CDR3, as DNA: TGCGCCAGCAGCCAACCGGCCGGGACAGCCAGAAACACTGAAGCTTTCTTT. Its translation: CASSQPAGTARNTEAFF.

The J gene is TRBJ1-2, the V gene TRBV19; 10 bases map to TRBD1. Germline loops: CDR1 LNHDA, CDR2 SQIVND (reference sequence). V shed 5 bases and J 4 bases; nucleotides not matched to a gene: 1. The CDR3 runs 13 residues. The CDR3, as DNA: TGTGCCAGTAGTCGGACAGGGGGCTATGGCTACACCTTC. Amino acids: CASSRTGGYGYTF.

J is TRBJ1-3 and V is TRBV6-6; 7 nucleotides line up with TRBD1. V was clipped by 2 bases and J by 1 base; unmatched bases: 5. The CDR3 totals 16 residues. Per germline, CDR1 MNHNY and CDR2 SVGAGI (reference sequence). As DNA, the CDR3 is TGTGCCAGCAGTTACACGACAGGGCCGTCTGGAAACACCATATATTTT. Protein sequence: CASSYTTGPSGNTIYF.

V gene TRBV6-5 combines with J gene TRBJ2-6, with D perhaps matching TRBD1 (5 bases). V was trimmed by 2 bases and J by 4 bases, leaving 9 bases between them. This CDR3 has 15 residues. The germline V gene encodes CDR1 MNHEY and CDR2 SVGAGI. In nucleotides, the CDR3 is TGTGCCAGCAGTTACGTAGGGGCAGGGGCCAACGTCCTGACTTTC. Amino acid sequence: CASSYVGAGANVLTF.

The gene calls are TRBV29-1 and TRBJ2-5; no reliable D call. V lost 6 bases, J lost 2 bases, and 10 bases lay in between. Per germline, CDR1 SQVTM and CDR2 ANQGSEA. CDR3 length: 12 amino acids. CDR3 loop: CSVQSGQETQYF. For the CDR3, the DNA is TGCAGCGTACAGTCAGGACAAGAGACCCAGTACTTC.

The chain combines TRBV7-9 with TRBJ2-7; TRBD1 is a possible D gene (6 bases). Trimming stripped 4 bases from V and 7 bases from J, with 14 bases between. This CDR3 contains 13 residues. Germline loops: CDR1 SEHNR, CDR2 FQNEAQ (reference sequence). The CDR3 DNA reads as TGTGCCAGCAGCTCAGAGACAGGCGCGGAGCAGTACTTC. Its translation is CASSSETGAEQYF.

The chain joins TRBV9 to TRBJ1-2, with D possibly matching TRBD1 (5 bases). CDR3 size: 15 residues. CDR1 is SGDLS and CDR2 is YYNGEE in the germline V gene. Between the trimmed V and J ends, which lost 0 bases and 5 bases, there was a span of 14 bases. The CDR3 protein is CASSVDPLGAYGYTF. The CDR3 DNA is TGTGCCAGCAGCGTAGATCCCCTTGGGGCTTATGGCTACACCTTC.

The CDR3 region has the DNA TGTGCCAGTAGTTTGCCCTATAGCAATCAGCCCCAGCATTTT. Residues: CASSLPYSNQPQHF. The chain combines TRBV19 with TRBJ1-5, with D unresolved. Trimming left V 5 bases short and J 0 bases short, with 8 bases between. This CDR3 region has 14 residues. The germline CDR1 and CDR2 sequences are LNHDA and SQIVND (reference sequence).

The chain employs TRBV29-1 and TRBJ2-3; 9 bases are shared with TRBD1. Losses at the gene ends were 3 bases for V and 4 bases for J; bases not matched to a gene: 5. Germline CDR1 reads SQVTM; CDR2 reads ANQGSEA. This CDR3 is 14 amino acids long. The CDR3 loop reads CSVEGQGGPDTQYF. The CDR3 DNA follows: TGCAGCGTTGAGGGACAGGGAGGGCCAGATACGCAGTATTTT.

This clone was found once. The J gene is TRBJ2-2, the V gene TRBV6-6; no firm D call. V dropped 10 bases and J dropped 2 bases, with 17 bases sitting between them. Germline loops: CDR1 MNHNY, CDR2 SVGAGI (reference sequence). The CDR3 has 15 residues. CDR3 in DNA: TGTGCCATACGATCTGACTCGCCTAACACCGGGGAGCTGTTTTTT. Protein sequence: CAIRSDSPNTGELFF.

The gene calls are TRBV4-1 and TRBJ2-3; the match to TRBD2 covers 8 bases. V was clipped by 1 base and J by 5 bases; unmatched bases: 11. CDR3 length equals 17 residues. The germline gives CDR1 MGHRA, CDR2 YSYEKL. The CDR3: CASSQVGRGAGGDTQYF. CDR3 sequence (DNA): TGCGCCAGCAGCCAAGTGGGGCGGGGGGCCGGTGGAGATACGCAGTATTTT.

The rearrangement joins TRBV7-9 to TRBJ2-5, with 8 positions matching TRBD1. The DNA end lines up better with TRBJ2-7; the J call may be wrong. Germline loops: CDR1 SEHNR, CDR2 FQNEAQ (reference sequence). This CDR3 has 15 amino acids. For the CDR3, the DNA is TGTGCCAGCAGCGGAAAAGGTCCAGGGGGCCACGAGCAGTACTTC. This codes for CASSGKGPGGHEQYF.

This chain uses TRBV9 with TRBJ2-1, with a tentative D call TRBD2 (5 bases). Germline CDR1 is SGDLS and CDR2 is YYNGEE. The CDR3 length is 13 residues. The V end was cut by 1 base, the J end by 6 bases, with 8 bases between. The CDR3 nucleotides are TGTGCCAGCAGCGTACGTGAGGGCAATGAGCAGTTCTTC. Protein sequence: CASSVREGNEQFF.

As concerns this clone: Distinct nucleotide sequences in the sample also encode this CDR3. The chain is built from TRBV19 and TRBJ1-1; 8 bases align to TRBD1. Trimming at V came to 10 bases and at J to 4 bases, leaving 11 bases not matched to a gene. The CDR3 is made up of 14 amino acids. Germline assignment: CDR1 LNHDA and CDR2 SQIVND (reference sequence). DNA of the CDR3: TGTGCCACCCAACTGGGGCAGGGGGCCACTGAAGCTTTCTTT. Residues: CATQLGQGATEAFF.

The CDR3 loop is CASSYPGQPEAFF. The CDR3 bases are TGTGCCAGCAGTTACCCCGGACAGCCTGAAGCTTTCTTT. The chain recombines TRBV6-5 with TRBJ1-1; D may be TRBD1 (6 bases). Trimming left V 2 bases short and J 6 bases short, with 10 bases between. Per germline, CDR1 MNHEY and CDR2 SVGAGI. The CDR3 covers 13 residues.

The gene calls are TRBV20-1 and TRBJ1-1; D perhaps matches TRBD1 (6 bases). The CDR3 length is 11 residues. V lost 7 bases to trimming and J lost 2 bases, with 8 bases between them. CDR1 is DFQATT and CDR2 is SNEGSKA in the germline V gene (reference sequence). Written as DNA, the CDR3 is TGCAGTGGGGGGCGAAACACTGAAGCTTTCTTT. Translated: CSGGRNTEAFF.

The chain recombines TRBV4-2 with TRBJ2-7; 15 bases line up with TRBD2. The length of the CDR3 is 17 residues. V lost 4 bases and J lost 7; bases outside the gene matches: 11. The germline V gene has CDR1 LGHNA and CDR2 YNFKEQ. The CDR3 region is CASSPGLAGGPQGEQYF. The CDR3 coding sequence is TGTGCCAGCAGCCCCGGACTAGCGGGGGGGCCACAGGGAGAGCAGTACTTC.

The chain employs TRBV19 and TRBJ1-2; D is unclear. Germline V CDR1 and CDR2: LNHDA, SQIVND (reference sequence). V gave up 7 bases and J gave up 12 bases, with 15 bases separating them. The CDR3 has 11 residues. CDR3 sequence (DNA): TGTGCCAGTACGGACGGCCTGGGAGACACCTTC. Translated, it gives CASTDGLGDTF.